This is a list of T cell receptor beta chains from one sample in a study of blood T cell repertoires in COVID-19. Sequenced by immunoSEQ multiplex PCR; TCRdb stores in-frame clones only, minus some. Found here are over 150,000 clones, approximately 90% of them singletons; the top ten hold roughly 2%. The material sequenced was peripheral blood. The receptors derive from a man aged 45-65 years who had recovered from COVID-19. The CDR3 runs from the conserved cysteine through the conserved F or W. D genes are given only for firm matches. Not every row has a clone size; where given, it reads once, few, many or a size class.

v_gene,abundance,d_gene,j_gene,CDR3aa,CDR3nt
TRBV7-8,-,-,TRBJ2-3,CASSLFPSADTQYF,TGTGCCAGCAGCTTATTTCCTAGTGCAGATACGCAGTATTTT
TRBV18,-,-,TRBJ1-1,CASATGLGHTEAFF,TGTGCCAGCGCTACAGGGTTGGGTCACACTGAAGCTTTCTTT
TRBV18,-,TRBD1,TRBJ2-7,CASSPVRVAQGAHGQYF,TGTGCCAGCTCACCGGTAAGAGTCGCACAGGGGGCCCACGGGCAGTACTTC
TRBV19,-,TRBD2,TRBJ2-4,CASSIALEGSGRQYIQYF,TGTGCCAGTAGTATAGCCTTGGAAGGTAGCGGGAGACAATACATTCAGTACTTC
TRBV20-1,once,-,TRBJ2-7,CSAFSVGEQYF,TGCAGTGCTTTTAGCGTCGGAGAGCAGTACTTC
TRBV6-5,-,-,TRBJ1-2,CASSTSDTDYGYTF,TGTGCCAGCAGTACCTCTGACACGGACTATGGCTACACCTTC
TRBV4-3,-,TRBD1,TRBJ1-5,CASSQRYEGAISQPQHF,TGCGCCAGCAGCCAACGATACGAGGGGGCGATAAGTCAGCCCCAGCATTTT
TRBV5-6,-,-,TRBJ2-1,CASSPGTYNEQFF,TGTGCCAGCAGCCCGGGGACTTACAATGAGCAGTTCTTC
TRBV19,-,-,TRBJ2-1,CASTTEGGSSYNEQFF,TGTGCCAGTACCACGGAGGGGGGGAGCTCCTACAATGAGCAGTTCTTC
TRBV4-3,-,TRBD1,TRBJ1-2,CASSQDGGQGNYGYTF,TGCGCCAGCAGCCAAGATGGAGGACAGGGAAACTATGGCTACACCTTC
TRBV2,-,-,TRBJ1-2,CASSESRGENYGYTF,TGTGCCAGCAGTGAAAGCAGGGGTGAGAACTATGGCTACACCTTC
TRBV13,-,TRBD1,TRBJ1-4,CASSVDRGVGMKTNEKLFF,TGTGCCAGCAGCGTGGACAGGGGGGTTGGGATGAAGACTAATGAAAAACTGTTTTTT
TRBV2,-,TRBD1,TRBJ2-7,CASQVGGQILYEQYF,TGTGCCTCTCAGGTTGGGGGACAGATACTTTACGAGCAGTACTTC
TRBV9,-,TRBD1,TRBJ2-5,CASSGGQGAKGETQYF,TGTGCCAGCAGCGGGGGACAGGGGGCGAAAGGGGAGACCCAGTACTTC
TRBV19,-,TRBD1,TRBJ2-3,CASTDRVSTDTQYF,TGTGCCAGCACAGACAGGGTCAGCACAGATACGCAGTATTTT
TRBV6-5,-,TRBD1,TRBJ1-3,CASGPDRFSGNTIYF,TGTGCCAGCGGCCCGGACAGGTTCTCTGGAAACACCATATATTTT
TRBV4-1,-,-,TRBJ1-4,CASSQTGYGEKLFF,TGCGCCAGCAGCCAGACAGGTTACGGCGAAAAACTGTTTTTT
TRBV7-2,-,-,TRBJ2-7,CASSFNYEQYF,TGTGCCAGCAGCTTCAACTACGAGCAGTACTTC
TRBV29-1,-,TRBD1,TRBJ1-1,CSVHKGTVNTEAFF,TGCAGCGTTCATAAAGGGACAGTAAACACTGAAGCTTTCTTT
TRBV6-2/TRBV6-3,-,TRBD1,TRBJ1-2,CASSGSGTGRYGYTF,TGTGCCAGCAGTGGCTCCGGGACAGGGCGCTATGGCTACACCTTC
TRBV19,-,TRBD1,TRBJ1-5,CASSMDRGANQPQHF,TGTGCCAGTAGTATGGACAGGGGTGCCAATCAGCCCCAGCATTTT